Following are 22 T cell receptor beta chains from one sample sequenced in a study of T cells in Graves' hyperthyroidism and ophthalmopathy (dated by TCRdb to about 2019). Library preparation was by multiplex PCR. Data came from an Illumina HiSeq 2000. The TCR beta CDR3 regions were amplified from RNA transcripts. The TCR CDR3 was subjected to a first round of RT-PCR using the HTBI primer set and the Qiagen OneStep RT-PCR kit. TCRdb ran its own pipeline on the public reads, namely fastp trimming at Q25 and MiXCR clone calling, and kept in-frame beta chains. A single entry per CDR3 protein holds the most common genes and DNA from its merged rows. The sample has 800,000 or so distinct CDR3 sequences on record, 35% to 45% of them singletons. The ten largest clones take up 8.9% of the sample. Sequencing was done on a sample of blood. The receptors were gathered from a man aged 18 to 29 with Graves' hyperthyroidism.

CDR3 amino acids: CASNKSSYNSPLHF. In DNA form, the CDR3 reads TGTGCCAGCAATAAGAGCTCCTATAATTCACCCCTCCACTTT. This sequence joins TRBV6-1 and TRBJ1-6; no clear D gene. Germline CDR1 and CDR2: MNHNS and SASEGT. The germline V and J ends were trimmed by 7 bases and 0 bases, with 7 bases remaining between them. The CDR3 consists of 14 residues.

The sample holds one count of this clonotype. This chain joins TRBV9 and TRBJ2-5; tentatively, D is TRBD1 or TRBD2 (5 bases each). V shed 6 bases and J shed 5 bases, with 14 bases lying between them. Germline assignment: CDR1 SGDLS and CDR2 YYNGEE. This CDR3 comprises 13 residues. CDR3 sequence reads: CASMRGLWETQYF. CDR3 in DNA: TGTGCCAGCATGAGGGGCCTCTGGGAGACCCAGTACTTC.

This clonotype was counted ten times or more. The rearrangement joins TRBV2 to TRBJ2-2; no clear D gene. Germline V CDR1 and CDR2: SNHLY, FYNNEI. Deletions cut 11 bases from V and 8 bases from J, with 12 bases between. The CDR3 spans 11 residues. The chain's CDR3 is CAGSRQGELFF. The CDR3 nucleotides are TGTGCCGGAAGTCGGCAGGGGGAGCTGTTTTTT. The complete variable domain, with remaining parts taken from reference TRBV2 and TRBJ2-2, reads EPEVTQTPSHQVTQMGQEVILRCVPISNHLYFYWYRQILGQKVEFLVSFYNNEISEKSEIFDDQFSVERPDGSNFTLKIRSTKLEDSAMYFCAGSRQGELFFGEGSRLTVL.

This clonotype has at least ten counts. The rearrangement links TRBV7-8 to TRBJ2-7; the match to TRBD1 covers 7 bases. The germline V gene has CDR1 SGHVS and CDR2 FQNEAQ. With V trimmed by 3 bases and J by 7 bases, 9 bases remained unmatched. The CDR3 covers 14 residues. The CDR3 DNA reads TGTGCCAGCAGCTTTGGCGACAGGGCCGGAGAGCAGTACTTC. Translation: CASSFGDRAGEQYF.

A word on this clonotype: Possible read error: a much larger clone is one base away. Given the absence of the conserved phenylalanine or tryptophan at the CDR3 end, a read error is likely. CDR3 DNA sequence: TGTGCCAGCAGCTACCCGAGAATAGCGGGAGTAGAGACCCAGTACCTC. As protein: CASSYPRIAGVETQYL. The chain links TRBV19 to TRBJ2-5; 9 positions match TRBD2. V was pared by 9 bases and J by 4 bases, with 15 bases of the junction left unmatched. The CDR3 spans 16 residues. Germline V CDR1 and CDR2: LNHDA, SQIVND (reference sequence).

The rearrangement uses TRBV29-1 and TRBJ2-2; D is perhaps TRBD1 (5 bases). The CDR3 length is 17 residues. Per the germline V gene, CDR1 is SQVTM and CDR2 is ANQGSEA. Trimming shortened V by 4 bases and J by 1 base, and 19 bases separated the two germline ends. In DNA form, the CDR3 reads TGCAGCGTTGCTCGCGAACAGTGGGGCAGGAACACCGGGGAGCTGTTTTTT. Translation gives CSVAREQWGRNTGELFF.

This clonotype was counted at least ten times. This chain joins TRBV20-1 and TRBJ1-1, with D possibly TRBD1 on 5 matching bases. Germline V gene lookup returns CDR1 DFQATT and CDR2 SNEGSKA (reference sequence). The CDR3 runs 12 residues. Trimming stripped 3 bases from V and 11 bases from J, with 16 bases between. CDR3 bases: TGCAGTGCTAGTCCCTTGGGCCGGGGGGCTTTCTTT. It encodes CSASPLGRGAFF.

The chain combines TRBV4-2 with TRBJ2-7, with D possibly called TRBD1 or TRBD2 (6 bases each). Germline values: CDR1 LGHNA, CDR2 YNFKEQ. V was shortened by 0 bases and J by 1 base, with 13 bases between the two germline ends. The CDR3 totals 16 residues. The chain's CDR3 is CASSQDWGASSYEQYF. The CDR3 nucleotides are TGTGCCAGCAGCCAAGATTGGGGGGCGAGTTCCTACGAGCAGTACTTC.

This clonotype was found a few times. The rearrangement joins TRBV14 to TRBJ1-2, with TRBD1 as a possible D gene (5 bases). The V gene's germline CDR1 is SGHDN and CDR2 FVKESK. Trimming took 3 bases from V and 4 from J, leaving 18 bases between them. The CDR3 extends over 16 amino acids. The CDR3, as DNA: TGTGCCAGCAGCCACCTAGGGACGGGCCTGGGCTATGGCTACACCTTC. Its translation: CASSHLGTGLGYGYTF. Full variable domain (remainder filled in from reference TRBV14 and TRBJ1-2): EAGVTQFPSHSVIEKGQTVTLRCDPISGHDNLYWYRRVMGKEIKFLLHFVKESKQDESGMPNNRFLAERTGGTYSTLKVQPAELEDSGVYFCASSHLGTGLGYGYTFGSGTRLTVV.

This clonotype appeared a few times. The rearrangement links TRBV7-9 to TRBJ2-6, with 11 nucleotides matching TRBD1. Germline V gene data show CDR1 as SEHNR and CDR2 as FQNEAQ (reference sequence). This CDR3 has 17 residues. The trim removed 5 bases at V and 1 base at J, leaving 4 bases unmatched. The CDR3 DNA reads TGTGCCAGCAGCGGAGGACAGGGGGCGTCTGGGGCCAACGTCCTGACTTTC. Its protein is CASSGGQGASGANVLTF.

The CDR3 coding sequence is TGTGCCAGCAGAGTCGGGACTAGCAATCAGCCCCAGCATTTT. This translates into CASRVGTSNQPQHF. The rearrangement joins TRBV2 to TRBJ1-5; D might be TRBD1 (5 bases). Germline loops: CDR1 SNHLY, CDR2 FYNNEI. Trimming pared 6 bases from V and 0 bases from J, leaving 9 bases between. The CDR3 extends over 14 amino acids.

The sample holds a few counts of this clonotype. CDR3 nucleotides: TGTGCCAGCAGTGAGGAGCGGGGGGGCTCCTACGAGCAGTACTTC. Translated: CASSEERGGSYEQYF. V and J are TRBV2 and TRBJ2-7; TRBD2 agrees at 10 bases. Germline CDR1 and CDR2: SNHLY and FYNNEI. The junction had 2 bases not matched to a gene; V was cut back by 3 bases and J by 0 bases. The CDR3 has 15 residues.

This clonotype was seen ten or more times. The CDR3: CASTEGEGWATEAFF. CDR3 DNA: TGTGCCAGCACCGAGGGCGAGGGTTGGGCCACTGAAGCTTTCTTT. The V and J genes are TRBV7-6 and TRBJ1-1; no firm D call. V lost 7 bases and J 4 bases, leaving 19 bases between the germline ends. The CDR3 sequence is 15 residues long. Germline V lookup: CDR1 SGHVS, CDR2 FNYEAQ.

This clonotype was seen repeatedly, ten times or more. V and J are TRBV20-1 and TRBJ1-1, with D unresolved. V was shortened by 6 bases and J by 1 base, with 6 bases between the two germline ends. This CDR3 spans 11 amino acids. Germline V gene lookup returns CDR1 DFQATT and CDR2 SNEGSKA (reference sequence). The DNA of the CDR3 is TGCAGTGCCAACGGGAACACTGAAGCTTTCTTT. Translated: CSANGNTEAFF.

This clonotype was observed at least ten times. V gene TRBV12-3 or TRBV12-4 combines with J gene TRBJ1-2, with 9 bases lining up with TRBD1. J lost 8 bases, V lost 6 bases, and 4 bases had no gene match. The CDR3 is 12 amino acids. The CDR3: CASRDRGKGYTF. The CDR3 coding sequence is TGTGCCAGCAGGGACAGGGGTAAAGGCTACACCTTC.

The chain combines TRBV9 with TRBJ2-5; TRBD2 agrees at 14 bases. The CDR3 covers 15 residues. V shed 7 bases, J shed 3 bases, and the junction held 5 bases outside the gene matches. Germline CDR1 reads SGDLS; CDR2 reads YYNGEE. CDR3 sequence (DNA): TGTGCCAGCCTACCGACTAGCGGGAGGGAAGAGACCCAGTACTTC. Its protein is CASLPTSGREETQYF.

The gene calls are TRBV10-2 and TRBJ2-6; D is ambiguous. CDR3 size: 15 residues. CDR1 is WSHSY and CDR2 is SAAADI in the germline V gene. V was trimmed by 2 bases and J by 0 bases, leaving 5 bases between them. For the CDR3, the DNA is TGCGCCAGCAGTGAGAGTCACTCTGGGGCCAACGTCCTGACTTTC. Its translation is CASSESHSGANVLTF.

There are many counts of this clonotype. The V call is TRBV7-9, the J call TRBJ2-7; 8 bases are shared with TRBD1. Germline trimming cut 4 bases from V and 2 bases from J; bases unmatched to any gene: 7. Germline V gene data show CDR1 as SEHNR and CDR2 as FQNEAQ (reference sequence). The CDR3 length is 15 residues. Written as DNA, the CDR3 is TGTGCCAGCAGCTCAGACAGGGGCCAAGCCTACGAGCAGTACTTC. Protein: CASSSDRGQAYEQYF.

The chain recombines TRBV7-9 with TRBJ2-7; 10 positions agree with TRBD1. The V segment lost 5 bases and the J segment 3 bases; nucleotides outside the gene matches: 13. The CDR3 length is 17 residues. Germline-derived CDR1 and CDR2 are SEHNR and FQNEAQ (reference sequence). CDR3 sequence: CASSPTMTGTGVYEQYF. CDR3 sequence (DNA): TGTGCCAGCAGCCCAACGATGACCGGGACAGGGGTCTACGAGCAGTACTTC.

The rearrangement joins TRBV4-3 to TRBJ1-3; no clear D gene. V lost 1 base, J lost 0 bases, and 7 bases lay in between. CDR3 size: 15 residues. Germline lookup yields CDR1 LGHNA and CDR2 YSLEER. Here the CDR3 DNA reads TGCGCCAGCAGCCAAGGGGCGAGCTCTGGAAACACCATATATTTT. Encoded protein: CASSQGASSGNTIYF.

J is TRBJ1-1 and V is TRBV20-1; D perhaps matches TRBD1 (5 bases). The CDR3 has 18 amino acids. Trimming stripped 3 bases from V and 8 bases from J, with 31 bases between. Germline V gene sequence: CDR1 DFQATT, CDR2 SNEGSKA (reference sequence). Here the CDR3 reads CSASGRARFSPGPLEAFF. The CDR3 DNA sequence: TGCAGTGCTAGTGGTCGGGCAAGGTTCTCCCCGGGGCCCTTGGAAGCTTTCTTT.

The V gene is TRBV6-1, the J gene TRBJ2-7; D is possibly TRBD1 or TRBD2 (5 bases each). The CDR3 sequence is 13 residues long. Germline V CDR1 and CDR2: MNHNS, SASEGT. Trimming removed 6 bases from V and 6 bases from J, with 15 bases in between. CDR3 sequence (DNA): TGTGCCAGCAGGGGACGGGCCTCAGGCGAGCAGTACTTC. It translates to CASRGRASGEQYF.